This TCR beta chain was sequenced during a study of CD8 T cells in ankylosing spondylitis. Study-level points and caveats: Blood of patients with ankylosing spondylitis appeared to be characterized by a TCR beta motif of eight highly homologous variants. Within matched ankylosing spondylitis synovial fluid, disease-linked clones were reportedly significantly enriched. Clones linked to disease, bearing a CD8+ phenotype, were relatively rare in peripheral blood. Earlier studies detected some motif variants in reactive arthritis synovial fluid and blood.

This clonotype has only a few counts. Its antigen is unidentified. Molecular-barcoded quantitative 5'-RACE produced these TCR beta libraries. TCRdb reprocessed the 5' RACE reads with MiXCR, giving one entry per CDR3 protein. In the table there are approximately 440,000 distinct CDR3 sequences, roughly 17% of which are singletons. V was clipped by 8 bases and J by 4 bases; unmatched bases: 6. Germline loops: CDR1 MNHEY, CDR2 SMNVEV (reference sequence). This CDR3 contains 13 residues. The specimen sequenced was blood, either unsorted or a sorted T cell fraction (not recorded which). The chain combines TRBV27 with TRBJ2-7; 9 bases agree with TRBD1. This receptor was taken from a male donor with ankylosing spondylitis. CDR3 nucleotide sequence: TGTGCCAGCCAACTCGGGACAGGGTACGAGCAGTACTTC. It codes for CASQLGTGYEQYF.